This T cell receptor (beta chain) was captured in a study of shared clonotypes between healthy human individuals. Study as a whole: Three plates each covered CD4 naive and memory; CD8 naive two, CD8 memory one. Study conclusions and caveats: Memory subsets had estimated richness that was generally smaller than that of naive subsets. Relative to their counterparts shared across all four donors, non-shared clonotypes exhibited diminished generation probabilities.

This table comes from immunoSEQ multiplex PCR, and its TCRdb copy is limited to in-frame clones, with some not included. This sample has about 2.1 million clones, with roughly 95% found just once. Germline lookup yields CDR1 MNHEY and CDR2 SMNVEV (reference sequence). V lost 1 base and J 6 bases, leaving 21 bases between the germline ends. The CDR3 extends over 17 amino acids. Terminally differentiated effector memory CD45RA+ cells were excluded by CCR7 positive selection of CD45RO-negative cells. This clone showed up just once. Its antigen is still unknown. The chain couples TRBV27 to TRBJ1-1; D is undetermined. Specimen: naive CD8+ T cells from PBMCs. The receptor was derived from a man aged 18 to 30 in good health. Some clones in this sample may be carry-over from other donors' samples. The DNA for the CDR3 is TGTGCCAGCAGTTTATATGGTATGGGATACCAGTCCGCTGAAGCTTTCTTT. It is translated as CASSLYGMGYQSAEAFF.